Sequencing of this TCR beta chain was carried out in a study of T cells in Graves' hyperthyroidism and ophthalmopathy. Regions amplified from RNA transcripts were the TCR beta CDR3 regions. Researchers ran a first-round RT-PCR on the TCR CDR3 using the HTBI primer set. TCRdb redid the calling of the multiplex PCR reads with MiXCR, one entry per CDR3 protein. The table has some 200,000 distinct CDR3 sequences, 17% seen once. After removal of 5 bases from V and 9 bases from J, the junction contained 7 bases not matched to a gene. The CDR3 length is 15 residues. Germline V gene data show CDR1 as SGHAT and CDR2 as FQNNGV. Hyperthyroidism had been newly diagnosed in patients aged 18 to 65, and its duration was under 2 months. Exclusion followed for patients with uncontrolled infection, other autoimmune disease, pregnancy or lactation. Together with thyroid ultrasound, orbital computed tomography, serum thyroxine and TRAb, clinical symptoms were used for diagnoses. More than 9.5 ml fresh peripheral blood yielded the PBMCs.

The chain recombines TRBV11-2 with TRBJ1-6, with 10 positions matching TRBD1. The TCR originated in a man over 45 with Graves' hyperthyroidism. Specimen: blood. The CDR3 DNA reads TGTGCCAGCAGCCCCGGGACAGGGGCCCCTTCACCCCTCCACTTT. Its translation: CASSPGTGAPSPLHF.